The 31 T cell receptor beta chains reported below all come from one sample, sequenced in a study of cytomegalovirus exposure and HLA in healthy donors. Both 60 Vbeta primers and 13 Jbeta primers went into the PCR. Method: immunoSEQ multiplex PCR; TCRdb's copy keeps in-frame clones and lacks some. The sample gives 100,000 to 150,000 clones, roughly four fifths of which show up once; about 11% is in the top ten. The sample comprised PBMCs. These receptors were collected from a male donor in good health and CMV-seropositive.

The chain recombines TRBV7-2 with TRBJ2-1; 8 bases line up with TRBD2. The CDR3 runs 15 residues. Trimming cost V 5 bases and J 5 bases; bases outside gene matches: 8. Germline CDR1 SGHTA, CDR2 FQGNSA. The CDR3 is CASSTSGGPHNEQFF. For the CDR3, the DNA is TGTGCCAGCAGCACCTCGGGAGGGCCCCACAATGAGCAGTTCTTC.

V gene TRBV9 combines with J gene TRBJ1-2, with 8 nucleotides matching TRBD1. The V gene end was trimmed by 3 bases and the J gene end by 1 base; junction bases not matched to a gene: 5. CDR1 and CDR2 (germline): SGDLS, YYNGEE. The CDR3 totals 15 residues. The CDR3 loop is CASSGRTGINYGYTF. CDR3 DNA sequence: TGTGCCAGCAGCGGGAGGACAGGGATTAACTATGGCTACACCTTC.

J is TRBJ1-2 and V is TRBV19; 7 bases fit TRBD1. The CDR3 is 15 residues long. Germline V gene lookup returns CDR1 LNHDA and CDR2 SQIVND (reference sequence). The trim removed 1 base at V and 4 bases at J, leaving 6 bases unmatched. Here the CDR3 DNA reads TGTGCCAGTAGTATAGGTTTGGGACAGTTCTATGGCTACACCTTC. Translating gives CASSIGLGQFYGYTF.

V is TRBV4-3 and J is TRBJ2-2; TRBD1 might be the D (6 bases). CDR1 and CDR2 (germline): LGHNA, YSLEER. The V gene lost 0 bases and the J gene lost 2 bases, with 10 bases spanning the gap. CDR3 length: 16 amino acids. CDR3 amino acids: CASSQDHRANTGELFF. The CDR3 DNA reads TGCGCCAGCAGCCAAGATCACAGGGCCAACACCGGGGAGCTGTTTTTT.

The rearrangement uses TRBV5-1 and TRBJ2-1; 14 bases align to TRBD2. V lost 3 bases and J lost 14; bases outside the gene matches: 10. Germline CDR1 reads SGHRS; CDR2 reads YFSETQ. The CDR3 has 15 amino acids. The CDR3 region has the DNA TGCGCCAGCAGCTCGTCCGGGACTAGCGGGGGAGCGAAGTTCTTC. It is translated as CASSSSGTSGGAKFF.

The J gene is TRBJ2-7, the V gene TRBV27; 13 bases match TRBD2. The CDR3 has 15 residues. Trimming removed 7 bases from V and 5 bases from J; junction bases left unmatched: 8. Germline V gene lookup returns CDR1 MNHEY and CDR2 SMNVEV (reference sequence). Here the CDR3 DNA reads TGTGCCAGCAATCCCGGACTAGCGGGAGTCAACGAGCAGTACTTC. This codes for CASNPGLAGVNEQYF.

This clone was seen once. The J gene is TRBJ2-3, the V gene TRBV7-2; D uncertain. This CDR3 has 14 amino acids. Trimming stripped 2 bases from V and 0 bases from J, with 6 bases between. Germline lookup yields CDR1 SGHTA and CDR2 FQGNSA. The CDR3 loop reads CASSLFGSTDTQYF. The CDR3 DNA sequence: TGTGCCAGCAGCTTATTCGGGAGCACAGATACGCAGTATTTT.

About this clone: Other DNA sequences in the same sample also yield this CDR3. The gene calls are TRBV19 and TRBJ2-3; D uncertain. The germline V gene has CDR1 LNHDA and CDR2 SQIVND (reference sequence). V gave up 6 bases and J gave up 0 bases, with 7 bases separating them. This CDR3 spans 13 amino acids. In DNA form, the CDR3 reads TGTGCCAGTAGCCCGACTAGCACAGATACGCAGTATTTT. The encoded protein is CASSPTSTDTQYF.

CDR3 loop: CASSQGTGRREEQYF. DNA for the CDR3: TGCGCCAGCAGCCAAGGGACAGGGAGACGAGAAGAGCAGTACTTC. The genes are TRBV4-3 and TRBJ2-7; 8 positions agree with TRBD1. The CDR3 sequence is 15 residues long. V dropped 1 base and J dropped 7; count of bases not matched to a gene: 9. CDR1 LGHNA and CDR2 YSLEER come from the germline V gene.

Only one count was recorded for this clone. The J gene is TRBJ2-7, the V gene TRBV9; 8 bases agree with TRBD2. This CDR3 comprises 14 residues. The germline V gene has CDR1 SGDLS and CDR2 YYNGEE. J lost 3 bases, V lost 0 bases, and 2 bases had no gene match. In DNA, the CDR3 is TGTGCCAGCAGCGTAGGACTAGCGAGCTACGAGCAGTACTTC. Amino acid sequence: CASSVGLASYEQYF.

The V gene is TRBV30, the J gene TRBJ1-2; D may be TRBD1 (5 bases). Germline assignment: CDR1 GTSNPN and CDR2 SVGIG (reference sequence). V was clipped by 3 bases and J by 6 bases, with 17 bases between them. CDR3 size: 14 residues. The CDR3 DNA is TGTGCCTGGAGAGGGACTATTAACCTCCATGGCTACACCTTC. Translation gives CAWRGTINLHGYTF.

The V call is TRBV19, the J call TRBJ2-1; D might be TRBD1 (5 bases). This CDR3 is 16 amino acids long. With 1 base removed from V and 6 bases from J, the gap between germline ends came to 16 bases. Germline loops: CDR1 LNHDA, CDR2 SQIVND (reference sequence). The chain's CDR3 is CASSIVGQGTGNEQFF. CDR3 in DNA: TGTGCCAGTAGTATAGTGGGGCAGGGAACCGGCAATGAGCAGTTCTTC.

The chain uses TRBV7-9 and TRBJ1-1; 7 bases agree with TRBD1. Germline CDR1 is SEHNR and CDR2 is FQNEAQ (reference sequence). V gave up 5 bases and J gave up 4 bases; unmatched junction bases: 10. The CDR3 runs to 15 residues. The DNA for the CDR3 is TGTGCCAGCAGCGATAAGACAGGGCTGGGCACTGAAGCTTTCTTT. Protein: CASSDKTGLGTEAFF.

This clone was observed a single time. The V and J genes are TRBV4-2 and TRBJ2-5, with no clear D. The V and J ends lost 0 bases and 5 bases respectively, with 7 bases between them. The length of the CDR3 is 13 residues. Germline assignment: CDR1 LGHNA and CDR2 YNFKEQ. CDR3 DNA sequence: TGTGCCAGCAGCCAAGATACGAGGGAGACCCAGTACTTC. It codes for CASSQDTRETQYF.

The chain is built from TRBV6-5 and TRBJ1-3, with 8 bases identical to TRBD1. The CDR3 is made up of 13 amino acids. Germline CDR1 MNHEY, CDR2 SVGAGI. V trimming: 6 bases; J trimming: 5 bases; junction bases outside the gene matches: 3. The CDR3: CASSGQGRNTIYF. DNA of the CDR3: TGTGCCAGCAGCGGACAGGGACGAAACACCATATATTTT.

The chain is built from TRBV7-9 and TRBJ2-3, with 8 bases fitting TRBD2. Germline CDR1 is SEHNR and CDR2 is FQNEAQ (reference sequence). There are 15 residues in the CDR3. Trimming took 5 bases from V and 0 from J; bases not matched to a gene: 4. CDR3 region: CASSQLAVSTDTQYF. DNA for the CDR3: TGTGCCAGCAGCCAACTAGCGGTTAGCACAGATACGCAGTATTTT. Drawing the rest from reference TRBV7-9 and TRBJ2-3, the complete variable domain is DTGVSQNPRHKITKRGQNVTFRCDPISEHNRLYWYRQTLGQGPEFLTYFQNEAQLEKSRLLSDRFSAERPKGSFSTLEIQRTEQGDSAMYLCASSQLAVSTDTQYFGPGTRLTVL.

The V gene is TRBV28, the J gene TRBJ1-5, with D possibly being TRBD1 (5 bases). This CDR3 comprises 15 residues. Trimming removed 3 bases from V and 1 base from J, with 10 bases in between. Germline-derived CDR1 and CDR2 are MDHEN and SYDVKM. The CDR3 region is CASSFHRGSNQPQHF. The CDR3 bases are TGTGCCAGCAGTTTCCATCGGGGGAGCAATCAGCCCCAGCATTTT.

The CDR3 region has the DNA TGTGCCAGTAGGGGACAGGGGGGGACCGGGGAGCTGTTTTTT. This sequence encodes CASRGQGGTGELFF. V gene TRBV19 combines with J gene TRBJ2-2; TRBD1 matches at 11 bases. Germline-derived CDR1 and CDR2 are LNHDA and SQIVND (reference sequence). The CDR3 totals 14 residues. The ends lost 6 bases at V and 5 bases at J; junction bases unmatched: 2.

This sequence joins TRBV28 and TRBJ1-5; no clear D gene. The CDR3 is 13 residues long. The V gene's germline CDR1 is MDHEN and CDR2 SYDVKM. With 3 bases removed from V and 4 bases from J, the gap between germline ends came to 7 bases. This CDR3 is CASSLGVNQPQHF. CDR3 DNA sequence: TGTGCCAGCAGTTTGGGAGTGAATCAGCCCCAGCATTTT.

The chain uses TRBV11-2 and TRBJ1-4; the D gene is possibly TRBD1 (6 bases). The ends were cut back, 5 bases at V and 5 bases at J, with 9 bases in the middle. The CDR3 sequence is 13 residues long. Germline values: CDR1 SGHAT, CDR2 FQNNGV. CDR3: CASSRGQNEKLFF. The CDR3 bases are TGTGCCAGCAGCCGAGGACAGAATGAAAAACTGTTTTTT.

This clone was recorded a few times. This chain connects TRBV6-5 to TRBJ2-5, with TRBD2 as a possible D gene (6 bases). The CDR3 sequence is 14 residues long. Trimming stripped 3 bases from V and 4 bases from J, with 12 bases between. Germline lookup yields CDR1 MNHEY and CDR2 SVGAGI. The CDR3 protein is CASSYARAGETQYF. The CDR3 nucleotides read TGTGCCAGCAGTTATGCTCGAGCGGGAGAGACCCAGTACTTC.

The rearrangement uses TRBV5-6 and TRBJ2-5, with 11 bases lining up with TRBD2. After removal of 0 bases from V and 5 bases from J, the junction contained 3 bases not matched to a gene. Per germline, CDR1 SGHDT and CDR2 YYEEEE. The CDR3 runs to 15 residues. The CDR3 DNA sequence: TGTGCCAGCAGCTTGGTTAGCGGGGGGGCGGAGACCCAGTACTTC. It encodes CASSLVSGGAETQYF.

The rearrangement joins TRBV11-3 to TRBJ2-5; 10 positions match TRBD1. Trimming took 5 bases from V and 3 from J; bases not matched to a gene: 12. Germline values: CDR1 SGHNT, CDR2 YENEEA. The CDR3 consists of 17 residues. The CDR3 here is CASSQGYTGTGEETQYF. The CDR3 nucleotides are TGTGCCAGCAGCCAGGGTTATACCGGGACAGGGGAAGAGACCCAGTACTTC.

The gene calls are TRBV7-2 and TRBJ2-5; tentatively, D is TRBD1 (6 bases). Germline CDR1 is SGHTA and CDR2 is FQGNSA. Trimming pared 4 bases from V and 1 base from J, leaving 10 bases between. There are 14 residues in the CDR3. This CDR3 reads CASSSGQIQETQYF. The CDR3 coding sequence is TGTGCCAGCAGCTCGGGACAAATCCAAGAGACCCAGTACTTC.

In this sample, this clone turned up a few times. CDR3 in amino acids: CAALAGETAFEEQFF. DNA for the CDR3: TGTGCCGCCCTAGCGGGAGAAACTGCTTTCGAAGAGCAGTTCTTC. This chain connects TRBV10-3 to TRBJ2-1; TRBD2 aligns across 10 bases. Germline V gene data show CDR1 as ENHRY and CDR2 as SYGVKD. This CDR3 is 15 amino acids long. V trimming: 11 bases; J trimming: 10 bases; junction bases outside the gene matches: 17.

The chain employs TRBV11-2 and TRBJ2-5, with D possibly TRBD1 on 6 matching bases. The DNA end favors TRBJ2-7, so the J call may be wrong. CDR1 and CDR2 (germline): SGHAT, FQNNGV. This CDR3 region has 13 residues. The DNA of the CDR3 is TGTGCCAGCAGCCTTGAACAGGGCTACGAGCAGTACTTC. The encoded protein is CASSLEQGYEQYF.

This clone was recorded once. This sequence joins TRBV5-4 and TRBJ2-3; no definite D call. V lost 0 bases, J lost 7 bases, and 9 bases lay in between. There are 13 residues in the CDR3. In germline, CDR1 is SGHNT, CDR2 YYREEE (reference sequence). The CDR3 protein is CASSLEAAHTQYF. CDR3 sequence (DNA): TGTGCCAGCAGCTTGGAGGCGGCACATACGCAGTATTTT.

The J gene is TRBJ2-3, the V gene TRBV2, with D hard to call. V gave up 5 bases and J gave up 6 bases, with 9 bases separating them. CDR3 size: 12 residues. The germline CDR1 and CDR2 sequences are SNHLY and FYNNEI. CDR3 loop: CASSSPEDTQYF. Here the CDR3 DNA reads TGTGCCAGCAGTTCCCCCGAGGATACGCAGTATTTT.

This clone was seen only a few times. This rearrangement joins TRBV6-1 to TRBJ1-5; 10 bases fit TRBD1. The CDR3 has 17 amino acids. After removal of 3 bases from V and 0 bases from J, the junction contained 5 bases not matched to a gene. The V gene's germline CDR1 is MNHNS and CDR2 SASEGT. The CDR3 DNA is TGTGCCAGCAGTGAGAGGACAGGGGGTAATAGCAATCAGCCCCAGCATTTT. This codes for CASSERTGGNSNQPQHF.

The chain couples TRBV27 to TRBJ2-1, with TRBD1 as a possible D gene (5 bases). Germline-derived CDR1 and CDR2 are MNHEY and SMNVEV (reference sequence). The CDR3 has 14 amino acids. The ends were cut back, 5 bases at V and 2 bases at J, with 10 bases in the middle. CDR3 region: CASSDSYAYNEQFF. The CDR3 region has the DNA TGTGCCAGCAGTGACAGCTATGCCTACAATGAGCAGTTCTTC.

The CDR3 sequence: CASSQPGGQSFNQPQHF. In DNA, the CDR3 is TGCGCCAGCAGCCAACCCGGGGGACAGAGCTTCAATCAGCCCCAGCATTTT. The chain has TRBV4-1 and TRBJ1-5; 7 bases align to TRBD1. The CDR3 extends over 17 amino acids. Germline values: CDR1 MGHRA, CDR2 YSYEKL. The V and J ends lost 2 bases and 3 bases, in that order; junction bases with no gene match: 10.